This TCR beta chain comes out of a study of beta chain features in type 1 diabetes. Study results and caveats: Since sequencing was performed on cDNA, cells with high TCR expression could be over-represented. Researchers report that Type 1 diabetes patients had moderately but significantly shorter TCRB CDR3s across all four CD4+ subsets. Among type 1 diabetes patients, VDJ junctions had fewer insertions and more deletions.

Sequenced material consisted of expressed TCRB transcripts (all of the isolated RNA was reverse transcribed). The assay was immunoSEQ multiplex PCR, and TCRdb's table has in-frame clones only and misses some. The sample includes some 410,000 clones, roughly an eighth of them seen just once. Regarding this clone: Its antigen is currently unknown.

Sorted populations were all over 95% pure. The CDR3 has 15 residues. In germline, CDR1 is LGHNA, CDR2 YSLEER. V lost 0 bases to trimming and J lost 3 bases, with 10 bases between them. The sequencing input was naive CD4+ T cells from blood. The rearrangement joins TRBV4-3 to TRBJ2-3, with a tentative D call TRBD2 (5 bases). The receptor's source is a young woman in good health. The CDR3 region is CASSQERERTDTQYF. In DNA form, the CDR3 reads TGCGCCAGCAGCCAAGAAAGGGAGCGGACAGATACGCAGTATTTT.